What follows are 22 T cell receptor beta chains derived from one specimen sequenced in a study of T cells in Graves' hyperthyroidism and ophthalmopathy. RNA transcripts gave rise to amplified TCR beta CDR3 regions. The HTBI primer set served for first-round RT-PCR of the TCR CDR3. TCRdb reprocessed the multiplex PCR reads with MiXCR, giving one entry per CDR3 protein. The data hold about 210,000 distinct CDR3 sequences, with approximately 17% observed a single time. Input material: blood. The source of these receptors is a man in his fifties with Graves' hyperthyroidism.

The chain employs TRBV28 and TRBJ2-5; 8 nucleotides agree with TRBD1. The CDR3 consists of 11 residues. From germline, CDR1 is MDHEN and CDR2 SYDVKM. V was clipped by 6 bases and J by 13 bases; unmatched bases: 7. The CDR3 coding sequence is TGTGCCAGCAGGACCGCAGGGGGCTGGTACTTC. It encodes CASRTAGGWYF. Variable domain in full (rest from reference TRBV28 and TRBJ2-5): DVKVTQSSRYLVKRTGEKVFLECVQDMDHENMFWYRQDPGLGLRLIYFSYDVKMKEKGDIPEGYSVSREKKERFSLILESASTNQTSMYLCASRTAGGWYFGPGTRLLVL.

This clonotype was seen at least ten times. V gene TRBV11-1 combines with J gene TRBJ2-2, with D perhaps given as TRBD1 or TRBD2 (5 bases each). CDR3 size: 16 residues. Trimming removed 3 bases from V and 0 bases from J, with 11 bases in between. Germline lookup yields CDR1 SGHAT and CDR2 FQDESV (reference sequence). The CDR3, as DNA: TGTGCCAGCAGCTTGGGGGTACTCGCGAACACCGGGGAGCTGTTTTTT. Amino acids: CASSLGVLANTGELFF.

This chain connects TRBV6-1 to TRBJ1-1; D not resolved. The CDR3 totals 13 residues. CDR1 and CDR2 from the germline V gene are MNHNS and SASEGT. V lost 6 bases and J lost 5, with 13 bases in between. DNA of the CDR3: TGTGCCAGCAGGGGCTCGGTGGGAACTGAAGCTTTCTTT. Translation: CASRGSVGTEAFF.

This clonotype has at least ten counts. The CDR3 DNA is TGTGCCAGCAGCGTAGGGGTACAAGAGACCCAGTACTTC. As protein: CASSVGVQETQYF. The chain carries TRBV9 and TRBJ2-5; D not resolved. This CDR3 comprises 13 residues. The germline gives CDR1 SGDLS, CDR2 YYNGEE. V dropped 0 bases and J dropped 2 bases, with 5 bases sitting between them.

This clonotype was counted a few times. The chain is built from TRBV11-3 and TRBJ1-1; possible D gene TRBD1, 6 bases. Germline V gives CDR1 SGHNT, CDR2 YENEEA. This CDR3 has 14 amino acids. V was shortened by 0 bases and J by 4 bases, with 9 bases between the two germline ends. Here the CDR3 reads CASSLDQGITEAFF. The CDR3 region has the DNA TGTGCCAGCAGCTTAGATCAGGGGATCACTGAAGCTTTCTTT.

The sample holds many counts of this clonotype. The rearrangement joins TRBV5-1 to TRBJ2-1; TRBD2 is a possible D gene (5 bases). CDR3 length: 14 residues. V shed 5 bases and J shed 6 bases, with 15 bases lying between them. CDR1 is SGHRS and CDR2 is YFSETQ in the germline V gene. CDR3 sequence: CASSSPRGSNEQFF. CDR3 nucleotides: TGCGCCAGCAGTAGCCCCCGTGGGAGCAATGAGCAGTTCTTC.

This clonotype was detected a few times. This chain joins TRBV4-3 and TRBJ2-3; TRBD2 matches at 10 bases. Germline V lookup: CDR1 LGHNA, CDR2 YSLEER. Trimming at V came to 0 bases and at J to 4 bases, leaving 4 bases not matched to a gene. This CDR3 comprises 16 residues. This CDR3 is CASSQDRLAGADTQYF. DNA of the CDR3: TGCGCCAGCAGCCAAGATAGGCTAGCGGGAGCAGATACGCAGTATTTT.

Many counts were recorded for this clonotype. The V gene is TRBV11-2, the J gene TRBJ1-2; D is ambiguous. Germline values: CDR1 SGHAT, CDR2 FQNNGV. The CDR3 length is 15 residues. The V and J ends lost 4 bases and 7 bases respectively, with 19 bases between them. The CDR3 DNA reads TGTGCCAGCAGCTCTATAGCCTTGGGGTGGTCTGGCTACACCTTC. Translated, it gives CASSSIALGWSGYTF.

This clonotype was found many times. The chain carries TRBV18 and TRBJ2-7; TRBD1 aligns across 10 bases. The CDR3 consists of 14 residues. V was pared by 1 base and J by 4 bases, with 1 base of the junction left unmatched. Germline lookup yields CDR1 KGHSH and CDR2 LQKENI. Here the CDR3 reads CASSPRQGAYEQYF. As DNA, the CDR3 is TGTGCCAGCTCACCACGACAGGGGGCATACGAGCAGTACTTC.

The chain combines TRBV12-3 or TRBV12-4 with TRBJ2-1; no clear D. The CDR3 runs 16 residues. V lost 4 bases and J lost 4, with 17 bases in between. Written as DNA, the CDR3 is TGTGCCAGCAGTTCACAAAGAACGACCATGTACAATGAGCAGTTCTTC. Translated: CASSSQRTTMYNEQFF.

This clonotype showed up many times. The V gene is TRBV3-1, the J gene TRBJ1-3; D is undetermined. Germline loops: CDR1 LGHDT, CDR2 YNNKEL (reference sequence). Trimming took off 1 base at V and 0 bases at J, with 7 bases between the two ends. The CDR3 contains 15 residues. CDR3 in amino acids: CASSQGSNSGNTIYF. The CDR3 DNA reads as TGTGCCAGCAGCCAAGGGTCCAACTCTGGAAACACCATATATTTT.

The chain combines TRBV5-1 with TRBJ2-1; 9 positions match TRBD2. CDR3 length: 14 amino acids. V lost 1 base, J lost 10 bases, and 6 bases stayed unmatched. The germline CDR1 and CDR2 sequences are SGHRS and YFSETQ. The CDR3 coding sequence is TGCGCCAGCAGCTTGCTTGGGACTAGCAGAGAGCAGTTCTTC. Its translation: CASSLLGTSREQFF.

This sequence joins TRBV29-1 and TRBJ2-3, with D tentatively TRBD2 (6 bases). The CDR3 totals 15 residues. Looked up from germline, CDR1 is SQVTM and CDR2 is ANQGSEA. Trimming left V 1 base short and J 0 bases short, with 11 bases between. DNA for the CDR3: TGCAGCGTTGAAGGGGAGGTTACTAGCACAGATACGCAGTATTTT. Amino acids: CSVEGEVTSTDTQYF.

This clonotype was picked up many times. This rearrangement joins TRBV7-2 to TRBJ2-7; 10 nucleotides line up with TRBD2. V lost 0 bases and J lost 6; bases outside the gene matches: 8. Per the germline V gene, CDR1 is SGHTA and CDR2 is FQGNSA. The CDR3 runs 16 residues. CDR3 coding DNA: TGTGCCAGCAGCTTAGCCCCGGCTAGCGGGAGAGGCGAGCAGTACTTC. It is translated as CASSLAPASGRGEQYF.

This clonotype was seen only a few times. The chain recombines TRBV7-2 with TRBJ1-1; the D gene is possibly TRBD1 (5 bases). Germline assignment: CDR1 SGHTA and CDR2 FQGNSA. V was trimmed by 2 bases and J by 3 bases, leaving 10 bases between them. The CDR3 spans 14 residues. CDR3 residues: CASSLIRQYTEAFF. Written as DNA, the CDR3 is TGTGCCAGCAGCTTAATACGACAGTACACTGAAGCTTTCTTT.

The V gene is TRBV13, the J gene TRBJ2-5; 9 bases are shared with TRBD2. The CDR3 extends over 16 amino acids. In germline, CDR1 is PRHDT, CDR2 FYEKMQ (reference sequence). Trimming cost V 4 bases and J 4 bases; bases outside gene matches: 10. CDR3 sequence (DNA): TGTGCCAGCAGCTACAGACTAGCGGAGGGGGGAGAGACCCAGTACTTC. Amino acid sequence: CASSYRLAEGGETQYF.

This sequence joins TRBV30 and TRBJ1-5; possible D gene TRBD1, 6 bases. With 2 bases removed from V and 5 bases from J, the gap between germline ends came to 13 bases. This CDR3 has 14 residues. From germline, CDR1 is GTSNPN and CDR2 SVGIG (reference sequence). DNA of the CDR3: TGTGCCTGGAGTCCCGGACAGCTGGATCAGCCCCAGCATTTT. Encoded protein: CAWSPGQLDQPQHF.

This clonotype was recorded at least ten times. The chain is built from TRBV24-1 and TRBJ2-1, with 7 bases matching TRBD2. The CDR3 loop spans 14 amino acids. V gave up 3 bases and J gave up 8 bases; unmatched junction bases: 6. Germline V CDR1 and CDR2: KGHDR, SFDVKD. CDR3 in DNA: TGTGCCACCAGTGATGCCCCAAGCGGGGATGAGCAGTTCTTC. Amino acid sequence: CATSDAPSGDEQFF.

CDR3 protein: CASRDRGDYNEQFF. The DNA of the CDR3 is TGTGCCAGCAGGGACAGGGGGGACTACAATGAGCAGTTCTTC. V and J are TRBV6-2 or TRBV6-3 and TRBJ2-1, with TRBD1 matching over 10 bases. Trimming cost V 6 bases and J 3 bases; bases outside gene matches: 2. CDR3 length: 14 residues. Germline CDR1 MNHEY, CDR2 SVGEGT.

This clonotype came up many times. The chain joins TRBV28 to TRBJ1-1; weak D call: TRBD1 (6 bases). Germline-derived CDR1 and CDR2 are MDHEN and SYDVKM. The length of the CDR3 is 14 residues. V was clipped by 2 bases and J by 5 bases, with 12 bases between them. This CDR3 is CASSLDWRGTEAFF. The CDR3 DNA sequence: TGTGCCAGCAGTTTAGATTGGAGGGGGACTGAAGCTTTCTTT.

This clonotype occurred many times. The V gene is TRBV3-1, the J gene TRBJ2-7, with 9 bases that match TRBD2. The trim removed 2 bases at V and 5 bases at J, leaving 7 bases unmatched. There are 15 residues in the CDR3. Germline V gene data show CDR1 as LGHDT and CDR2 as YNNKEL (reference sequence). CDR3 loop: CASSQSGGGGDEQYF. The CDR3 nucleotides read TGTGCCAGCAGCCAAAGCGGCGGGGGGGGGGACGAGCAGTACTTC.

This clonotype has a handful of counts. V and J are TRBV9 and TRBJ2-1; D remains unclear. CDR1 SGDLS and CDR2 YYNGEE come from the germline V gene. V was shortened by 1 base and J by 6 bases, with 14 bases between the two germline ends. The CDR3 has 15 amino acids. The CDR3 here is CASSVRETVGNEQFF. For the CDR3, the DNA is TGTGCCAGCAGCGTACGAGAGACGGTCGGCAATGAGCAGTTCTTC.